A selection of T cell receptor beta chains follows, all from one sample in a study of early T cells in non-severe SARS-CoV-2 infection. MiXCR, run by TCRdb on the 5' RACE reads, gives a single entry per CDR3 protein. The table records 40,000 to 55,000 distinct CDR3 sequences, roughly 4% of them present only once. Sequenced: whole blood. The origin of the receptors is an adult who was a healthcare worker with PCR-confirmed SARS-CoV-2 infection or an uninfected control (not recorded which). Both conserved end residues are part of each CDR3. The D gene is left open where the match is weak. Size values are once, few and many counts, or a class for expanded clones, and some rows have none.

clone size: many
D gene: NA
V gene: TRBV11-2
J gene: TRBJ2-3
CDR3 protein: CASSPIHGQPTQYF
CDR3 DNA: TGTGCCAGCAGTCCCATCCACGGACAACCTACGCAGTATTTT

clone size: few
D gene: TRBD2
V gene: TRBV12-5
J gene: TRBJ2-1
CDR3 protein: CASGPPASGYNEQFF
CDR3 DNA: TGTGCTAGTGGTCCCCCCGCTAGCGGATACAATGAGCAGTTCTTC

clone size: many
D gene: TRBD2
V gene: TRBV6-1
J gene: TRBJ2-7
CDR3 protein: CASSEATSGGYEQYF
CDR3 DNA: TGTGCCAGCAGTGAAGCAACTAGCGGGGGGTACGAACAGTACTTC

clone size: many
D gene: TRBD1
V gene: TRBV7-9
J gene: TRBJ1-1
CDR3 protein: CANAPVGTGNTEAFF
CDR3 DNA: TGTGCCAACGCCCCGGTGGGGACAGGGAACACTGAAGCTTTCTTT

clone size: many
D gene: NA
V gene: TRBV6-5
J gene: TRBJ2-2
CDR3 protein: CASSYSTGGVDTGELFF
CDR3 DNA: TGTGCCAGCAGTTACTCGACCGGGGGTGTGGACACCGGGGAGCTGTTTTTT

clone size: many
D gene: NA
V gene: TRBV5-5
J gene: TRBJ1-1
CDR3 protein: CASSLGLVSPSAFF
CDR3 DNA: TGTGCCAGCAGCTTGGGGCTGGTATCACCTTCGGCTTTCTTT

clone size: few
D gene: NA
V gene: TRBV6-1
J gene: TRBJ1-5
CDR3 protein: CASRQGGSGGYQPQHF
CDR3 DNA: TGTGCCAGCCGGCAGGGAGGATCGGGAGGATATCAGCCCCAGCATTTT

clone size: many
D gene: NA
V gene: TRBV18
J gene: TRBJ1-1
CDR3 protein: CASSVGMNTEAFF
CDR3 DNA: TGTGCCAGCTCAGTTGGGATGAACACTGAAGCTTTCTTT

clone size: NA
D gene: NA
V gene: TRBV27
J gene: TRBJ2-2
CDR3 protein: CASRPSPAQNTGELFF
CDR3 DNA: TGTGCCAGCAGACCTTCACCGGCCCAAAACACCGGGGAGCTGTTTTTT

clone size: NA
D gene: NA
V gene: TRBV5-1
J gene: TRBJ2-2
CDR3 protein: CASSLVQGGTGELFF
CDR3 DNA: TGCGCCAGCAGCTTGGTCCAGGGAGGCACCGGGGAGCTGTTTTTT

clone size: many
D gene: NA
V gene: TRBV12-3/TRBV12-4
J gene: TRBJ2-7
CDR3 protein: CASSLWSPVGYEQYF
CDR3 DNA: TGTGCCAGCAGTTTATGGTCTCCGGTGGGCTACGAGCAGTACTTC

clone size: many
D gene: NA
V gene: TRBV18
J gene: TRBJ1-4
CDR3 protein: CASSQAWFGTSNNEKLFF
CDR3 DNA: TGTGCCAGCTCACAGGCTTGGTTCGGGACGTCGAATAATGAAAAACTGTTTTTT

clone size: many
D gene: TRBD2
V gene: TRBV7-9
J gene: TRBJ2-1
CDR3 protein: CASSLLRGSSYNEQFF
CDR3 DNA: TGTGCCAGCAGCTTACTGCGCGGGAGCTCCTACAATGAGCAGTTCTTC

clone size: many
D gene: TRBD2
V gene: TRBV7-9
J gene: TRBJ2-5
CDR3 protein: CASSPGLAGVETQYF
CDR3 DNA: TGTGCCAGCAGCCCGGGACTAGCGGGAGTGGAGACCCAGTACTTC

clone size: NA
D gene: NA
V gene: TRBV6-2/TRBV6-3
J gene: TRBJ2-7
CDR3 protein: CASGQYYKQYF
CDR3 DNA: TGTGCCAGCGGACAGTACTACAAGCAGTACTTC

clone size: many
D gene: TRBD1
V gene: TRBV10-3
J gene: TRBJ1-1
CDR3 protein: CAISPGTANRGTEAFF
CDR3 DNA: TGTGCCATCAGCCCCGGGACAGCAAACCGGGGCACTGAAGCTTTCTTT

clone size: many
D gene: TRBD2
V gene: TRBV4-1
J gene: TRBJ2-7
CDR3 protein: CASTPTSGLLYEQYF
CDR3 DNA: TGCGCCAGCACCCCGACTAGCGGCTTACTCTACGAGCAGTACTTC

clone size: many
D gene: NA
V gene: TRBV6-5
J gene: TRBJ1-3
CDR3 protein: CASSYAGIRGGGNTIYF
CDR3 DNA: TGTGCCAGCAGTTACGCAGGGATAAGAGGGGGTGGAAACACCATATATTTT

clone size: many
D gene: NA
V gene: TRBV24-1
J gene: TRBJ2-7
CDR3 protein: CATSPRASSEQYF
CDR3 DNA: TGTGCCACCAGTCCCAGGGCCTCCTCCGAGCAGTACTTC

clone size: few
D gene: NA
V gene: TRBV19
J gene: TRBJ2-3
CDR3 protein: CATREPPDTQYF
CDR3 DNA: TGTGCCACGCGAGAGCCCCCAGATACGCAGTATTTT

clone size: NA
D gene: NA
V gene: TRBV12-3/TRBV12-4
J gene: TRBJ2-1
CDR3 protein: CASTHTSSYNEQFF
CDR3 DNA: TGTGCCAGCACCCACACGAGCTCCTACAATGAGCAGTTCTTC

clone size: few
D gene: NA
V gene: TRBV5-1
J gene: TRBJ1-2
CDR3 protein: CASSSETGLYGYTF
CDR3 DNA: TGCGCCAGCAGCTCTGAGACAGGCCTCTATGGCTACACCTTC

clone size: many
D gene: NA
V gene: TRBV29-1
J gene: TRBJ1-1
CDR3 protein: CSVERYGERAFTEAFF
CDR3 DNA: TGCAGCGTTGAGCGGTACGGGGAGCGGGCCTTTACTGAAGCTTTCTTT

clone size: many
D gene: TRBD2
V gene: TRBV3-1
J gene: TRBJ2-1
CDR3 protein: CASSQGGTSGGALWNEQFF
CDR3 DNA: TGTGCCAGCAGCCAAGGAGGGACTAGCGGGGGGGCGTTATGGAATGAGCAGTTCTTC

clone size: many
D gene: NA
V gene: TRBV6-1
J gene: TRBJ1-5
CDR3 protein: CASSDGRIQPQHF
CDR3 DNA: TGTGCCAGCAGCGACGGGCGCATTCAGCCCCAGCATTTT

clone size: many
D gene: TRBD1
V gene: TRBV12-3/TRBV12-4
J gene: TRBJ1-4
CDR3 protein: CASSVRGPNEKLFF
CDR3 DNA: TGTGCCAGCAGCGTTAGGGGGCCCAATGAAAAACTGTTTTTT

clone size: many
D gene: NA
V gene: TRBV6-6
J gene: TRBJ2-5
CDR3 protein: CASSQDWQETQYF
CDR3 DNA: TGTGCCAGCAGTCAGGACTGGCAAGAGACCCAGTACTTC

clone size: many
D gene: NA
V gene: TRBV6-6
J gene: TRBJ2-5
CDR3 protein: CASSPTHQETQYF
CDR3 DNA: TGTGCCAGCAGCCCGACTCACCAAGAGACCCAGTACTTC

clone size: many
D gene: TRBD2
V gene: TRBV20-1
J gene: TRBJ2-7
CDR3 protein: CSARAGSGGSYEQYF
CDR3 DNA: TGCAGTGCTAGGGCAGGAAGCGGGGGCTCCTACGAGCAGTACTTC

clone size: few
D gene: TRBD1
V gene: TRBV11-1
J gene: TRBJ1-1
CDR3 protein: CASSRDRGRTEAFF
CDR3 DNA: TGTGCCAGCAGCAGGGACAGGGGACGCACTGAAGCTTTCTTT

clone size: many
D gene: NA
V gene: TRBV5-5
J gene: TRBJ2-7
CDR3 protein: CASSLGGSIPYEQYF
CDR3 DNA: TGTGCCAGCAGCTTGGGAGGGAGCATCCCATACGAGCAGTACTTC

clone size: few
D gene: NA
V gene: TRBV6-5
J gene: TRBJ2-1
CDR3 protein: CASSYEQASSYNEQFF
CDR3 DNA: TGTGCCAGCAGTTACGAACAGGCTAGCTCCTACAATGAGCAGTTCTTC

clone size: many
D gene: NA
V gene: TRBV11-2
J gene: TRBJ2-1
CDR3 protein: CASSLDRGPEQFF
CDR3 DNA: TGTGCCAGCAGCTTAGACCGGGGTCCTGAGCAGTTCTTC

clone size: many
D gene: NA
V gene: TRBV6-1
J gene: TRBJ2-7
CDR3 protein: CASIPDRTYSYEQYF
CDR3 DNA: TGTGCCAGCATTCCAGACAGGACCTACTCCTACGAGCAGTACTTC

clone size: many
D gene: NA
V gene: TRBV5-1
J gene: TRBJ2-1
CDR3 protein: CASSRGGGPYNEQFF
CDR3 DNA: TGCGCCAGCAGCAGGGGGGGAGGTCCCTACAATGAGCAGTTCTTC

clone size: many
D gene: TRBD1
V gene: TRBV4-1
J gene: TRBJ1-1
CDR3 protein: CASSQGQGIVYTEAFF
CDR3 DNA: TGCGCCAGCAGCCAAGGACAGGGTATTGTGTACACTGAAGCTTTCTTT

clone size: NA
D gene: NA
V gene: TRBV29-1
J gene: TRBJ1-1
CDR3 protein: CSVADSTEAFF
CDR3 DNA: TGCAGCGTCGCCGACAGTACTGAAGCTTTCTTT

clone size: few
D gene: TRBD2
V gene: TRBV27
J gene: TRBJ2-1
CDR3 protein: CASSPGPGLAIHNEQFF
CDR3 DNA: TGTGCCAGCAGTCCCGGTCCGGGACTAGCTATCCACAATGAGCAGTTCTTC

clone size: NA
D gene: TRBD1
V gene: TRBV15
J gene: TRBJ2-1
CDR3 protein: CATSRGRDSYNEQFF
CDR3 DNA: TGTGCCACCAGCAGAGGACGGGACAGCTACAATGAGCAGTTCTTC

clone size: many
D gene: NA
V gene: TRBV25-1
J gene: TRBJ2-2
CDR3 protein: CASRTQNTGELFF
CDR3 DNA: TGTGCCAGCAGAACACAGAACACCGGGGAGCTGTTTTTT

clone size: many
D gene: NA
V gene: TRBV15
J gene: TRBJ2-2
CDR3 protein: CATSRDLPPGELFF
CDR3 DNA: TGTGCCACCAGCAGAGATCTCCCTCCCGGGGAGCTGTTTTTT

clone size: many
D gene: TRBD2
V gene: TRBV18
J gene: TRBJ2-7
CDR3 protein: CASSKSGGRAGSEQYF
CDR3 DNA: TGTGCCAGCTCAAAAAGTGGCGGGAGGGCCGGCAGCGAGCAGTACTTC

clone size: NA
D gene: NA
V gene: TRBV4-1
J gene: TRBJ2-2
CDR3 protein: CASSQGAVLTRVAGELFF
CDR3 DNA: TGCGCCAGCAGCCAAGGGGCGGTCCTAACTAGGGTGGCCGGGGAGCTGTTTTTT

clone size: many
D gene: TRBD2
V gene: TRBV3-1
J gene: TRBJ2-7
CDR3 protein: CASSQAPSSGSHEQYF
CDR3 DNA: TGTGCCAGCAGCCAAGCCCCCTCGAGCGGGAGCCACGAGCAGTACTTC

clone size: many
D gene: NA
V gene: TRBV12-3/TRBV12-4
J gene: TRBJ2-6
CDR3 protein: CASSSGAPGANVLTF
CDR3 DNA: TGTGCCAGCAGTTCTGGGGCCCCTGGGGCCAACGTCCTGACTTTC